Below, one T cell receptor (beta chain) is given with its context. The data are from a study of OX40 agonist ivuxolimab in advanced cancers. Sequenced by immunoSEQ multiplex PCR; TCRdb stores in-frame clones only, minus some. Of approximately 58,000 clones in the sample, 60% to 80% were seen once. This CDR3 has 13 residues. The germline V and J ends were trimmed by 3 bases and 5 bases, with 9 bases remaining between them. Looked up from germline, CDR1 is SGHRS and CDR2 is YFSETQ. The chain combines TRBV5-1 with TRBJ2-1; D is undetermined. Material: CD4+ or CD8+ T cells sorted from blood, obtained in a trial of the OX40 agonist ivuxolimab. The sequence was obtained from an adult with an advanced solid tumor such as melanoma, head and neck, liver or kidney cancer. CDR3: CASSSWGDNEQFF. The CDR3 nucleotides read TGCGCCAGCAGCTCCTGGGGTGACAATGAGCAGTTCTTC.